These 29 T cell receptor beta chains share one sample of origin, sequenced in a study of blood T cell repertoires in COVID-19. The table came from immunoSEQ multiplex PCR; TCRdb's copy has only in-frame clones and leaves some out. The table lists about 170,000 clones, approximately 90% of them singletons. The sample comprised peripheral blood. Receptors were obtained from a man between 50 and 59 years old who had recovered from COVID-19.

The CDR3 sequence: CASSQDGRTGVSGYTF. In DNA form, the CDR3 reads TGCGCCAGCAGCCAAGACGGCCGGACAGGGGTTTCTGGCTACACCTTC. The J gene is TRBJ1-2, the V gene TRBV4-3, with 9 positions matching TRBD1. The junction had 9 bases not matched to a gene; V was cut back by 0 bases and J by 7 bases. The CDR3 has 16 amino acids. Germline V lookup: CDR1 LGHNA, CDR2 YSLEER.

The chain has TRBV12-3 or TRBV12-4 and TRBJ1-5; possible D gene TRBD1, 6 bases. This CDR3 is 13 amino acids long. Trimming removed 6 bases from V and 7 bases from J, with 13 bases in between. CDR3 sequence (DNA): TGTGCCAGCAGCCAGGGGTGGGGGCAGCCCCAGCATTTT. Its protein product is CASSQGWGQPQHF.

The CDR3 DNA is TGTGCCAGCAGAGGACAGGGGAGGAACTATGGCTACACCTTC. This encodes CASRGQGRNYGYTF. The gene calls are TRBV28 and TRBJ1-2; 9 bases line up with TRBD1. The CDR3 covers 14 residues. The germline gives CDR1 MDHEN, CDR2 SYDVKM. V trimming: 6 bases; J trimming: 2 bases; junction bases outside the gene matches: 4.

This chain joins TRBV6-5 and TRBJ2-1, with 8 bases aligning to TRBD1. V was pared by 8 bases and J by 5 bases, with 5 bases of the junction left unmatched. The CDR3 is 13 residues long. Germline CDR1 is MNHEY and CDR2 is SVGAGI. The CDR3 here is CASRTGSHNEQFF. CDR3 DNA sequence: TGTGCCAGCCGGACAGGGTCCCACAATGAGCAGTTCTTC.

This clone was picked up a small number of times. The chain combines TRBV29-1 with TRBJ1-2, with TRBD1 matching 9 bases. The CDR3 spans 11 residues. V lost 5 bases to trimming and J lost 13 bases; unmatched junction nucleotides: 8. Germline CDR1 and CDR2: SQVTM and ANQGSEA. CDR3 DNA sequence: TGCAGCGTTTCAAGGACAGGGGCAATCACCTTC. It encodes CSVSRTGAITF.

The chain carries TRBV6-6 and TRBJ1-4; perhaps TRBD1 as D (5 bases). Germline V gene lookup returns CDR1 MNHNY and CDR2 SVGAGI (reference sequence). The ends were cut back, 7 bases at V and 2 bases at J, with 11 bases in the middle. CDR3 length equals 14 residues. CDR3: CASTGGYTNEKLFF. The DNA of the CDR3 is TGTGCCAGCACCGGGGGTTACACTAATGAAAAACTGTTTTTT.

V gene TRBV10-3 combines with J gene TRBJ1-2, with 8 nucleotides matching TRBD1. The CDR3 consists of 17 residues. Germline V gives CDR1 ENHRY, CDR2 SYGVKD. V lost 6 bases to trimming and J lost 2 bases; unmatched junction nucleotides: 14. The DNA for the CDR3 is TGTGCCATCAGAATCACTACGACAGGGGAGGGGAACTATGGCTACACCTTC. Its translation: CAIRITTTGEGNYGYTF.

This sequence joins TRBV2 and TRBJ2-3, with unresolved D. CDR1 and CDR2 (germline): SNHLY, FYNNEI. The CDR3 sequence is 15 residues long. V was trimmed by 7 bases and J by 1 base, leaving 15 bases between them. The CDR3 spells CASTLGSSGTDTQYF. The DNA for the CDR3 is TGTGCCAGCACTTTGGGTAGCTCGGGCACAGATACGCAGTATTTT.

This chain links TRBV4-1 with TRBJ2-3; 8 bases line up with TRBD2. The CDR3 is 15 residues long. Per the germline V gene, CDR1 is MGHRA and CDR2 is YSYEKL. V trimming: 1 base; J trimming: 7 bases; junction bases outside the gene matches: 7. The CDR3 bases are TGCGCCAGCAGCCAAGTTACGGGGGGGCAGTATACGCAGTATTTT. Translation gives CASSQVTGGQYTQYF.

The chain uses TRBV9 and TRBJ2-7; D might be TRBD2 (5 bases). The CDR3 length is 15 residues. V shed 0 bases and J shed 3 bases, with 13 bases lying between them. Germline loops: CDR1 SGDLS, CDR2 YYNGEE. The CDR3 loop reads CASSVDRGPIYEQYF. Written as DNA, the CDR3 is TGTGCCAGCAGCGTAGATCGCGGGCCAATCTACGAGCAGTACTTC.

The CDR3 coding sequence is TGTGCCTCCAGGTCCAAGGGAAACACCATATATTTT. It encodes CASRSKGNTIYF. The chain links TRBV28 to TRBJ1-3, with D unresolved. The ends were cut back, 11 bases at V and 4 bases at J, with 12 bases in the middle. The germline CDR1 and CDR2 sequences are MDHEN and SYDVKM. The CDR3 runs 12 residues.

V and J are TRBV3-1 (or the pseudogene TRBV3-2) and TRBJ2-7; 12 nucleotides line up with TRBD2. Germline assignment: CDR1 LGHDT and CDR2 YNNKEL (reference sequence). The V segment lost 3 bases and the J segment 3 bases; nucleotides outside the gene matches: 6. This CDR3 has 16 residues. CDR3 region: CASSQVGGLAGYEQYF. The CDR3 DNA reads as TGTGCCAGCAGCCAGGTTGGGGGACTAGCGGGCTACGAGCAGTACTTC.

The chain couples TRBV7-9 to TRBJ1-4, with 10 bases lining up with TRBD1. The germline V gene encodes CDR1 SEHNR and CDR2 FQNEAQ (reference sequence). Losses at the gene ends were 8 bases for V and 4 bases for J; bases not matched to a gene: 13. The CDR3 sequence is 17 residues long. In DNA, the CDR3 is TGTGCCAGCGGGTCGGGAGATTGGGACAGGGGTAATGAAAAACTGTTTTTT. The encoded protein is CASGSGDWDRGNEKLFF.

This clone was seen only once. The chain has TRBV6-2 or TRBV6-3 and TRBJ2-7; unclear D gene. CDR1 MNHEY and CDR2 SVGEGT come from the germline V gene. Trimming shortened V by 5 bases and J by 3 bases, and 17 bases separated the two germline ends. CDR3 length: 15 residues. This chain's CDR3 is CASSEIRLPNYEQYF. As DNA, the CDR3 is TGTGCCAGCAGTGAGATCAGGCTCCCTAACTACGAGCAGTACTTC.

This rearrangement joins TRBV4-2 to TRBJ2-7; D might be TRBD1 (6 bases). The CDR3 is 15 amino acids. Trimming removed 0 bases at V and 0 bases at J, with 9 bases between. Germline V CDR1 and CDR2: LGHNA, YNFKEQ. CDR3 coding DNA: TGTGCCAGCAGCCAAGATTTACAGGGCTCCTACGAGCAGTACTTC. Amino acid sequence: CASSQDLQGSYEQYF.

This clone was seen a single time. J is TRBJ1-6 and V is TRBV11-3, with a tentative D call TRBD1 (5 bases). Germline V gives CDR1 SGHNT, CDR2 YENEEA. With 1 base removed from V and 0 bases from J, the gap between germline ends came to 13 bases. The CDR3 has 18 amino acids. The DNA for the CDR3 is TGTGCCAGCAGCTTAGGGCAGGGTTATAGCTCCTATAATTCACCCCTCCACTTT. It codes for CASSLGQGYSSYNSPLHF.

The chain combines TRBV28 with TRBJ1-2, with a tentative D call TRBD1 (5 bases). The V gene's germline CDR1 is MDHEN and CDR2 SYDVKM. Deletions cut 11 bases from V and 8 bases from J, with 15 bases between. The CDR3 length is 11 residues. The CDR3 DNA reads TGTGCCGTTCTTGCAGGGTACGGCTACACCTTC. Translated, it gives CAVLAGYGYTF.

The chain is built from TRBV20-1 and TRBJ1-2; D perhaps matches TRBD1 (6 bases). V shed 6 bases and J shed 6 bases, with 8 bases lying between them. Germline CDR1 reads DFQATT; CDR2 reads SNEGSKA (reference sequence). The CDR3 covers 10 residues. CDR3 DNA sequence: TGCAGTGCAGAGGGGGATGGCTACACCTTC. This codes for CSAEGDGYTF.

The chain combines TRBV19 with TRBJ1-5; D unresolved. V was trimmed by 8 bases and J by 3 bases, leaving 14 bases between them. This CDR3 spans 14 amino acids. CDR1 and CDR2 from the germline V gene are LNHDA and SQIVND (reference sequence). CDR3 nucleotides: TGTGCCAGTCAAACAACCAGGCCCAATCAGCCCCAGCATTTT. Amino acids: CASQTTRPNQPQHF. Combining the CDR3 with reference TRBV19 and TRBJ1-5 gives the whole variable domain DGGITQSPKYLFRKEGQNVTLSCEQNLNHDAMYWYRQDPGQGLRLIYYSQIVNDFQKGDIAEGYSVSREKKESFPLTVTSAQKNPTAFYLCASQTTRPNQPQHFGDGTRLSIL.

The V call is TRBV12-3 or TRBV12-4, the J call TRBJ1-1; D is ambiguous. V dropped 10 bases and J dropped 1 base, with 13 bases sitting between them. CDR3 length: 13 residues. This CDR3 is CATERHQNTEAFF. CDR3 in DNA: TGTGCCACAGAAAGACACCAGAACACTGAAGCTTTCTTT.

The V and J genes are TRBV18 and TRBJ2-1; 8 bases fit TRBD2. The CDR3 runs 15 residues. The V gene end was trimmed by 4 bases and the J gene end by 2 bases; junction bases not matched to a gene: 4. Germline CDR1 is KGHSH and CDR2 is LQKENI. CDR3 bases: TGTGCCAGCTCACAAGCGGGAGACGCCTACAATGAGCAGTTCTTC. Encoded protein: CASSQAGDAYNEQFF. Based on the CDR3 plus reference TRBV18 and TRBJ2-1, the full variable domain is NAGVMQNPRHLVRRRGQEARLRCSPMKGHSHVYWYRQLPEEGLKFMVYLQKENIIDESGMPKERFSAEFPKEGPSILRIQQVVRGDSAAYFCASSQAGDAYNEQFFGPGTRLTVL.

The chain couples TRBV5-1 to TRBJ2-7; 11 bases align to TRBD2. CDR3 length: 13 residues. Unmatched junction bases numbered 2, after V lost 3 bases and J lost 6 bases. From germline, CDR1 is SGHRS and CDR2 YFSETQ. The CDR3 loop is CASSWGTSGEQYF. CDR3 sequence (DNA): TGCGCCAGCAGCTGGGGGACTAGCGGCGAGCAGTACTTC.

This chain links TRBV7-9 with TRBJ1-4; TRBD1 matches 8 bases. J was trimmed by 6 bases and V by 6 bases; bases with no gene match: 6. The CDR3 contains 14 residues. Germline V lookup: CDR1 SEHNR, CDR2 FQNEAQ (reference sequence). Here the CDR3 reads CASRRTGKDEKLFF. The DNA of the CDR3 is TGTGCCAGCAGGCGGACAGGGAAGGATGAAAAACTGTTTTTT.

This clone was found once. The chain recombines TRBV5-1 with TRBJ1-1, with 7 bases aligning to TRBD1. The CDR3 is 15 amino acids. CDR1 is SGHRS, CDR2 YFSETQ, per germline. Unmatched junction bases numbered 7, after V lost 4 bases and J lost 1 base. The CDR3 DNA follows: TGCGCCAGCAGCCTCCGACAGGGTCCGAACACTGAAGCTTTCTTT. It encodes CASSLRQGPNTEAFF.

The chain is built from TRBV5-1 and TRBJ2-3; 16 bases line up with TRBD2. The V and J ends lost 3 bases and 0 bases, in that order; junction bases with no gene match: 4. Germline CDR1 and CDR2: SGHRS and YFSETQ. The CDR3 extends over 18 amino acids. CDR3 loop: CASSSGLAGGPSTDTQYF. The CDR3 nucleotides read TGCGCCAGCAGCTCGGGACTAGCGGGAGGGCCTAGCACAGATACGCAGTATTTT.

The chain is built from TRBV27 and TRBJ2-5; 7 positions agree with TRBD1. V shed 6 bases, J shed 13 bases, and the junction held 8 bases outside the gene matches. From germline, CDR1 is MNHEY and CDR2 SMNVEV (reference sequence). The CDR3 runs to 11 residues. The CDR3 DNA sequence: TGTGCCAGCAGCCGACAGGGATATCTGTACTTC. As protein: CASSRQGYLYF.

This chain links TRBV7-8 with TRBJ1-1; 9 nucleotides align to TRBD1. J gave up 4 bases and V 5 bases, and 14 bases lay outside the gene matches. The CDR3 runs to 17 residues. Germline CDR1 is SGHVS and CDR2 is FQNEAQ. CDR3 in amino acids: CASSRRQNRGPGTEAFF. DNA of the CDR3: TGTGCCAGCAGCCGGCGGCAGAACAGGGGGCCGGGCACTGAAGCTTTCTTT. The full variable domain, rest sourced from reference TRBV7-8 and TRBJ1-1, is GAGVSQSPRYKVAKRGQDVALRCDPISGHVSLFWYQQALGQGPEFLTYFQNEAQLDKSGLPSDRFFAERPEGSVSTLKIQRTQQEDSAVYLCASSRRQNRGPGTEAFFGQGTRLTVV.

V usage is TRBV27 and J usage is TRBJ2-2; 9 bases agree with TRBD2. Germline V gives CDR1 MNHEY, CDR2 SMNVEV (reference sequence). J was trimmed by 7 bases and V by 8 bases; bases with no gene match: 11. This CDR3 is built from 15 residues. The CDR3 sequence: CASVPLRGGSGELFF. CDR3 sequence (DNA): TGTGCCAGCGTCCCCCTGCGGGGGGGCAGCGGGGAGCTGTTTTTT.

Only a few counts were recorded for this clone. The rearrangement uses TRBV7-9 and TRBJ1-2, with 8 bases matching TRBD1. There are 14 residues in the CDR3. Germline CDR1 and CDR2: SEHNR and FQNEAQ (reference sequence). V was clipped by 4 bases and J by 3 bases; unmatched bases: 4. The CDR3 region has the DNA TGTGCCAGCAGCTCGGACAGGGAAGACTATGGCTACACCTTC. Translation: CASSSDREDYGYTF. The full variable domain, with the rest looked up from reference TRBV7-9 and TRBJ1-2, is DTGVSQNPRHKITKRGQNVTFRCDPISEHNRLYWYRQTLGQGPEFLTYFQNEAQLEKSRLLSDRFSAERPKGSFSTLEIQRTEQGDSAMYLCASSSDREDYGYTFGSGTRLTVV.